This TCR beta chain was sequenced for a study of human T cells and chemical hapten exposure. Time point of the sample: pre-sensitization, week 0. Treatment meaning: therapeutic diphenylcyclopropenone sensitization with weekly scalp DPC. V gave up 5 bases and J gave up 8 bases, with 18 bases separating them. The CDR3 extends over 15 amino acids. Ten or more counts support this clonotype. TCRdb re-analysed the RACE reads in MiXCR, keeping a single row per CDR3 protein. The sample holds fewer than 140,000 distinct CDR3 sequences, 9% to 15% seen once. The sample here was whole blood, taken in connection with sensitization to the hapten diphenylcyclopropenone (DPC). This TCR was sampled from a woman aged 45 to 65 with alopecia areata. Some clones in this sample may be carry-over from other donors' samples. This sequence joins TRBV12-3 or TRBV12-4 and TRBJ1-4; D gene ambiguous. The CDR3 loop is CASSAPHDLREKLFF. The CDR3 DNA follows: TGTGCCAGCAGTGCCCCACACGATCTGCGGGAAAAACTGTTTTTT.